This T cell receptor (beta chain) was obtained from a study of cytomegalovirus exposure and HLA in healthy donors. Study background: The roughly 120 validation repertoires matched the 500 to 750 first-cohort repertoires in platform, a later analysis reported.

TCRdb's copy holds only in-frame clones and misses some; the assay was immunoSEQ multiplex PCR. The sample has tens of thousands of clones; approximately 93% are singletons. Points on this clone: The antigen is undetermined.

The CDR3 contains 15 residues. CDR1 SGHTA and CDR2 FQGTGA come from the germline V gene. The trim removed 5 bases at V and 4 bases at J, leaving 7 bases unmatched. Study-level findings and limits: Reportedly, cytomegalovirus status was diagnosed with high sensitivity and specificity. Through in vitro validation, three CMV-associated chains were shown to be specific for CMV antigens.

The receptor was isolated from a young woman in good health and CMV-seropositive. The V and J genes are TRBV7-3 and TRBJ1-4; 7 nucleotides align to TRBD1. The sequencing sample was made of PBMCs. The CDR3: CASSLTGERNEKLFF. CDR3 bases: TGTGCCAGCAGCCTCACAGGGGAACGTAATGAAAAACTGTTTTTT.